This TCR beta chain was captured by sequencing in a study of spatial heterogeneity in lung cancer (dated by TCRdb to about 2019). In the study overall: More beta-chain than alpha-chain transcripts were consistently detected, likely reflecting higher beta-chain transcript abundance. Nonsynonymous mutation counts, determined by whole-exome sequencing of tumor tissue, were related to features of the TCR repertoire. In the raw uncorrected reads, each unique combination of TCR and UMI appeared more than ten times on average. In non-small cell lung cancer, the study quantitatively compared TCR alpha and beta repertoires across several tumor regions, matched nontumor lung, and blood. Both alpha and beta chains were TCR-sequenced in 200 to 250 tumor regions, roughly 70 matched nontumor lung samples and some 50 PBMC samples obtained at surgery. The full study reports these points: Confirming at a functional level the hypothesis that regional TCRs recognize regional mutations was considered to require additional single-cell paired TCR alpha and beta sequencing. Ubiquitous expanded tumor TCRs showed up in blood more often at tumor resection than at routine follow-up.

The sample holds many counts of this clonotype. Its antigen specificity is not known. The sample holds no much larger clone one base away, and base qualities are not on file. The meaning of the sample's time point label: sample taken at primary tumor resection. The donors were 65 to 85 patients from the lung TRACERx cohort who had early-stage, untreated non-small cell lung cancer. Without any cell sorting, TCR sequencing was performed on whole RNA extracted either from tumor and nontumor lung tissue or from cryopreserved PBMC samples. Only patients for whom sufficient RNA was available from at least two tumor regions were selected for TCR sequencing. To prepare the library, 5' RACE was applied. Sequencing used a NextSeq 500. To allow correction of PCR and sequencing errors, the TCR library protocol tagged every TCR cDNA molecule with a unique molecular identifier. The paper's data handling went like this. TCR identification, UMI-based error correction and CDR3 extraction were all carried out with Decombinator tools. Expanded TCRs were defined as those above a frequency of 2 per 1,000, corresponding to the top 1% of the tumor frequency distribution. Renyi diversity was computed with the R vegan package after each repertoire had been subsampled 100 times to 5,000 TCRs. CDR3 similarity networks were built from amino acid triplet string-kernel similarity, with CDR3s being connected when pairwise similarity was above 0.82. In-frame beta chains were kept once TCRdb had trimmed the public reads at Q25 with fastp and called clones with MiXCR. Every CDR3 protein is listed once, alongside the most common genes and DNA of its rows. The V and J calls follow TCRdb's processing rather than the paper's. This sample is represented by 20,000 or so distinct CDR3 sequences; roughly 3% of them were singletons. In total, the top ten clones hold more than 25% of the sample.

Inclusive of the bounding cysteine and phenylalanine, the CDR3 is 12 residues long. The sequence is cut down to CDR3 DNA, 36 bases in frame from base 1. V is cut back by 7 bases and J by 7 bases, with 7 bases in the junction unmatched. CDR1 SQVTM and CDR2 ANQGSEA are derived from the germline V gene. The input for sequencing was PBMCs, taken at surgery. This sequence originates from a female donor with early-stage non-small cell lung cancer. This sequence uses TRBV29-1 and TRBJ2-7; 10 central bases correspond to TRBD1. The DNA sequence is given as TGCAGCGCCTGGGACAGGGGATATGAGCAGTACTTC. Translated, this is CSAWDRGYEQYF.